The 17 T cell receptor beta chains below were found in one sample sequenced in a study of type 1 regulatory T cells. Study-level points and caveats: Compared with non-Tr1 cells, Tr1 cells showed a narrower TCR repertoire.

TCRdb processed the reads anew with MiXCR; each CDR3 protein has one entry. The table shows about 71,000 distinct CDR3 sequences, with about 20% occurring only once. No antigen has been identified for these receptors. Material: cultured type 1 regulatory T (Tr1) cells, either the whole culture or a sorted fraction (not recorded which). Receptors originate from a human donor in good health.

V and J are TRBV27 and TRBJ1-1; the match to TRBD1 covers 7 bases. The CDR3 runs to 16 residues. Germline CDR1 is MNHEY and CDR2 is SMNVEV (reference sequence). Losses at the gene ends were 7 bases for V and 1 base for J; bases not matched to a gene: 12. CDR3 sequence: CASNRGYGTANTEAFF. CDR3 in DNA: TGTGCCAGCAATCGGGGATATGGGACAGCGAACACTGAAGCTTTCTTT.

The chain is built from TRBV6-5 and TRBJ1-5; D not certain. The CDR3 covers 13 residues. Germline assignment: CDR1 MNHEY and CDR2 SVGAGI. V was clipped by 4 bases and J by 5 bases, with 9 bases between them. CDR3 protein: CASSLSKDQPQHF. As DNA, the CDR3 is TGTGCCAGCAGTTTGTCTAAGGATCAGCCCCAGCATTTT.

This clonotype was counted a few times. The genes are TRBV18 and TRBJ1-5; D is perhaps TRBD1 (6 bases). Trimming took off 3 bases at V and 6 bases at J, with 18 bases between the two ends. Germline lookup yields CDR1 KGHSH and CDR2 LQKENI. The CDR3 is made up of 16 amino acids. CDR3 DNA: TGTGCCAGCTCACCCTCAGGGGCAGGCCTGGGTCAGCCCCAGCATTTT. Amino acids: CASSPSGAGLGQPQHF.

This clonotype came up a few times. This chain links TRBV5-1 with TRBJ1-5, with D maybe TRBD1 (5 bases). CDR1 and CDR2 from the germline V gene are SGHRS and YFSETQ. Deletions cut 0 bases from V and 6 bases from J, with 13 bases between. The CDR3 spans 15 residues. CDR3 in DNA: TGCGCCAGCAGCTTGGATGGGGCGCCCCGTCAGCCCCAGCATTTT. Its translation: CASSLDGAPRQPQHF.

The table lists this clonotype with many counts. V is TRBV6-5 and J is TRBJ1-1; unclear D gene. Germline CDR1 and CDR2: MNHEY and SVGAGI. V was clipped by 0 bases and J by 0 bases, with 8 bases between them. The length of the CDR3 is 15 residues. CDR3: CASSYSEALNTEAFF. The CDR3 DNA follows: TGTGCCAGCAGTTACTCGGAAGCACTGAACACTGAAGCTTTCTTT.

This clonotype turned up a few times. V and J are TRBV18 and TRBJ2-3, with 8 positions matching TRBD2. The germline CDR1 and CDR2 sequences are KGHSH and LQKENI. The CDR3 runs to 16 residues. J gave up 5 bases and V 4 bases, and 11 bases lay outside the gene matches. The CDR3 DNA follows: TGTGCCAGCTCACTCCGGACAGCCGCGGGGGGAGATACGCAGTATTTT. Encoded protein: CASSLRTAAGGDTQYF.

A few counts support this clonotype. The gene calls are TRBV29-1 and TRBJ1-1, with 7 bases identical to TRBD1. After removal of 7 bases from V and 4 bases from J, the junction contained 9 bases not matched to a gene. The CDR3 sequence is 13 residues long. The V gene's germline CDR1 is SQVTM and CDR2 ANQGSEA. The CDR3 sequence is CSAQDRLGTEAFF. CDR3 nucleotide sequence: TGCAGCGCCCAGGACAGGCTGGGCACTGAAGCTTTCTTT.

The chain joins TRBV18 to TRBJ2-3; 8 nucleotides agree with TRBD2. CDR1 KGHSH and CDR2 LQKENI come from the germline V gene. Germline trimming cut 1 base from V and 4 bases from J; bases unmatched to any gene: 1. This CDR3 has 14 amino acids. The CDR3 spells CASSPLAGPDTQYF. The CDR3 region has the DNA TGTGCCAGCTCACCACTAGCGGGACCAGATACGCAGTATTTT.

The chain carries TRBV20-1 and TRBJ2-3; TRBD2 aligns across 12 bases. Germline V gene data show CDR1 as DFQATT and CDR2 as SNEGSKA (reference sequence). The CDR3 contains 16 residues. Trimming at V came to 4 bases and at J to 2 bases, leaving 7 bases not matched to a gene. Written as DNA, the CDR3 is TGCAGTGCTACCTCTTGGACTAGCGGGACCACAGATACGCAGTATTTT. Translating it yields CSATSWTSGTTDTQYF.

This clonotype was seen at least ten times. The chain uses TRBV5-1 and TRBJ2-5; D not certain. In germline, CDR1 is SGHRS, CDR2 YFSETQ. The CDR3 contains 15 residues. The V end was cut by 0 bases, the J end by 3 bases, with 12 bases between. The CDR3: CASSLGLSPEETQYF. The DNA for the CDR3 is TGCGCCAGCAGCTTGGGACTCAGTCCCGAAGAGACCCAGTACTTC. Based on the CDR3 plus reference TRBV5-1 and TRBJ2-5, the full variable domain is KAGVTQTPRYLIKTRGQQVTLSCSPISGHRSVSWYQQTPGQGLQFLFEYFSETQRNKGNFPGRFSGRQFSNSRSEMNVSTLELGDSALYLCASSLGLSPEETQYFGPGTRLLVL.

This clonotype was found a few times. The chain is built from TRBV6-5 and TRBJ2-7; D might be TRBD1 (6 bases). V was trimmed by 5 bases and J by 4 bases, leaving 15 bases between them. Germline CDR1 MNHEY, CDR2 SVGAGI. The CDR3 is made up of 14 amino acids. The CDR3 DNA reads TGTGCCAGCAGTCTCCTGGGACAAATATACGAGCAGTACTTC. Residues: CASSLLGQIYEQYF.

Points on this clonotype: At one boundary the junction diverges from the germline segment, which might be a read error. The chain combines TRBV6-6 with TRBJ1-5, with 8 bases that match TRBD1. The germline V gene encodes CDR1 MNHNY and CDR2 SVGAGI (reference sequence). The CDR3 contains 14 residues. The CDR3 bases are TGTGCCGGCAGTTACCAACAGGGGGGACAGCCCCAGCATTTT. Translating it yields CAGSYQQGGQPQHF.

This clonotype came up many times. The chain recombines TRBV20-1 with TRBJ2-1, with D possibly being TRBD2 (6 bases). Germline assignment: CDR1 DFQATT and CDR2 SNEGSKA (reference sequence). The V end was cut by 5 bases, the J end by 10 bases, with 12 bases between. The CDR3 runs 11 residues. In DNA, the CDR3 is TGCAGTGCTTCTAAGGGAGGCGAGCAGTTCTTC. Translation gives CSASKGGEQFF.

The J gene is TRBJ2-7, the V gene TRBV7-2; perhaps D is TRBD1 or TRBD2 (5 bases each). The CDR3 is 14 residues long. Germline CDR1 SGHTA, CDR2 FQGNSA. The V end lost 5 bases, the J end lost 0 bases, and 11 bases lay between the germline ends. In DNA, the CDR3 is TGTGCCAGCAGCGGCCGGGACGACTCCTACGAGCAGTACTTC. This encodes CASSGRDDSYEQYF.

The V call is TRBV5-1, the J call TRBJ2-2; D is uncertain. CDR1 and CDR2 (germline): SGHRS, YFSETQ. The CDR3 extends over 12 amino acids. Trimming took 1 base from V and 7 from J, leaving 5 bases between them. The DNA of the CDR3 is TGCGCCAGCAGCTTGCTCGACGGGGAGCTGTTTTTT. Protein: CASSLLDGELFF.

This clonotype was counted between two and nine times. This chain uses TRBV7-2 with TRBJ2-5; D call uncertain. CDR3 length: 14 amino acids. Germline CDR1 SGHTA, CDR2 FQGNSA. V gave up 6 bases and J gave up 1 base, with 12 bases separating them. CDR3 amino acids: CASRGQTFQETQYF. CDR3 nucleotide sequence: TGTGCCAGCAGGGGCCAGACCTTCCAAGAGACCCAGTACTTC.

In this sample, this clonotype turned up a few times. The chain combines TRBV7-3 with TRBJ2-6; D perhaps matches TRBD1 (6 bases). The ends were cut back, 3 bases at V and 1 base at J, with 10 bases in the middle. In germline, CDR1 is SGHTA, CDR2 FQGTGA. The CDR3 is made up of 16 amino acids. The CDR3 loop reads CASSFRTVSGANVLTF. In DNA, the CDR3 is TGTGCCAGCAGCTTCCGGACAGTTTCTGGGGCCAACGTCCTGACTTTC.